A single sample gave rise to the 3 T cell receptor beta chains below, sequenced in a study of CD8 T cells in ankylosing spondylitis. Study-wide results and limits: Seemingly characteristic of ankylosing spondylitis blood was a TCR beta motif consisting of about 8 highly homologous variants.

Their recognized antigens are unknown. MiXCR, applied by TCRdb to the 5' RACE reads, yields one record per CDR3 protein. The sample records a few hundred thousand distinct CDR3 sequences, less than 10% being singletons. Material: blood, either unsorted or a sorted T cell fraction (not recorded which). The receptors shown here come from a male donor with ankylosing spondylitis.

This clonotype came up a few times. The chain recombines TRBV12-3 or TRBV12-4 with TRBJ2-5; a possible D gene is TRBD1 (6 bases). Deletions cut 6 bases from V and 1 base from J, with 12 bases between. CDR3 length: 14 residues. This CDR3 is CASRPRGSQETQYF. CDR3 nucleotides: TGTGCCAGCAGACCTAGGGGGTCCCAAGAGACCCAGTACTTC.

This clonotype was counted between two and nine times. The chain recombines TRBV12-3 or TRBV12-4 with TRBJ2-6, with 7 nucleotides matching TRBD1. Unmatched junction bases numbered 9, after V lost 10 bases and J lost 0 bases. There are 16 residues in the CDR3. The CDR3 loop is CATPNRGSSGANVLTF. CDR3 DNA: TGTGCCACTCCCAACAGGGGCTCCTCTGGGGCCAACGTCCTGACTTTC.

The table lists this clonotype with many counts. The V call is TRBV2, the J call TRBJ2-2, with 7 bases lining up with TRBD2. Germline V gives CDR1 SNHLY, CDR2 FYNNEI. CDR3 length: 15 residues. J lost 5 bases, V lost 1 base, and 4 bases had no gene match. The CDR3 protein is CASSEGLAGTGELFF. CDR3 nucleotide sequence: TGTGCCAGCAGTGAAGGACTAGCTGGGACCGGGGAGCTGTTTTTT. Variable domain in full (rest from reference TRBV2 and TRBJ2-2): EPEVTQTPSHQVTQMGQEVILRCVPISNHLYFYWYRQILGQKVEFLVSFYNNEISEKSEIFDDQFSVERPDGSNFTLKIRSTKLEDSAMYFCASSEGLAGTGELFFGEGSRLTVL.